This T cell receptor beta chain was sequenced during a study of cytomegalovirus exposure and HLA in healthy donors. General observations from the study: In the analysis, some V segments, TRBV6-2 and TRBV6-3 included, were excluded as indistinguishable. Segments of the TCR beta V type were, in most cases, productive about 90% or about 30% of the time in an earlier analysis. The later analysis indicated that the majority of CMV-associated TCR beta chains appeared HLA-restricted.

Germline V CDR1 and CDR2: MDHEN, SYDVKM. V lost 8 bases to trimming and J lost 2 bases, with 19 bases between them. CDR3 length: 15 amino acids. Healthy people donating bone marrow made up the donors. A multiplex PCR was run with 60 Vbeta primers and 13 Jbeta primers. Data came from immunoSEQ multiplex PCR; TCRdb stores just in-frame clones and leaves some out. This sample carries 150,000 to 180,000 clones, more than 75% of them seen once, and the ten largest clones take 9.5% to 15%. On this clone: What it recognizes is unknown.

The sequence derives from a man between 25 and 39 years old in good health and CMV-seropositive. The rearrangement joins TRBV28 to TRBJ2-7; unclear D gene. The sequenced sample was PBMCs. The CDR3 loop reads CASGRRMGRTYEQYF. The CDR3 nucleotides read TGTGCCAGCGGCCGCCGCATGGGCAGAACCTACGAGCAGTACTTC.